This entry lists 5 T cell receptor beta chains sequenced from one sample in a study of cytomegalovirus exposure and HLA in healthy donors. This PCR relied on a set of 60 Vbeta primers and 13 Jbeta primers. Clones were sequenced by immunoSEQ multiplex PCR, and TCRdb holds only the in-frame ones, with some missing. The data show about 62,000 clones, 80% to 90% seen once. The sequencing sample was made of PBMCs. Receptors were obtained from a man aged 18 to 30 in good health and CMV-seronegative.

Only a few counts were recorded for this clone. The chain recombines TRBV27 with TRBJ1-4; D is perhaps TRBD1 (6 bases). Germline V gene lookup returns CDR1 MNHEY and CDR2 SMNVEV (reference sequence). V lost 4 bases and J lost 8, with 11 bases in between. This CDR3 has 13 amino acids. The CDR3 loop reads CASSSQGREKLFF. The DNA of the CDR3 is TGTGCCAGCAGTTCACAGGGAAGGGAAAAACTGTTTTTT. The variable domain in full, completed from reference TRBV27 and TRBJ1-4, reads EAQVTQNPRYLITVTGKKLTVTCSQNMNHEYMSWYRQDPGLGLRQIYYSMNVEVTDKGDVPEGYKVSRKEKRNFPLILESPSPNQTSLYFCASSSQGREKLFFGSGTQLSVL.

This chain links TRBV6-1 with TRBJ1-1; 8 positions match TRBD1. The CDR3 extends over 14 amino acids. The trim removed 5 bases at V and 3 bases at J, leaving 5 bases unmatched. In germline, CDR1 is MNHNS, CDR2 SASEGT. The CDR3 region is CASSSDRADTEAFF. The CDR3 nucleotides read TGTGCCAGCAGTTCGGACAGGGCGGACACTGAAGCTTTCTTT.

This chain joins TRBV6-1 and TRBJ2-1; 10 bases align to TRBD1. The CDR3 runs 16 residues. With V trimmed by 3 bases and J by 5 bases, 7 bases remained unmatched. Looked up from germline, CDR1 is MNHNS and CDR2 is SASEGT. Here the CDR3 DNA reads TGTGCCAGCAGTGACCCCGGGACAGGGGACAACAATGAGCAGTTCTTC. This sequence encodes CASSDPGTGDNNEQFF.

V and J are TRBV7-2 and TRBJ2-1, with 9 bases matching TRBD1. Germline-derived CDR1 and CDR2 are SGHTA and FQGNSA. The CDR3 runs 19 residues. J was trimmed by 3 bases and V by 3 bases; bases with no gene match: 15. CDR3 amino acids: CASSFKQGAPQLNYNEQFF. The DNA for the CDR3 is TGTGCCAGCAGCTTTAAACAGGGGGCCCCACAATTAAACTACAATGAGCAGTTCTTC.

The chain couples TRBV25-1 to TRBJ1-4, with D maybe TRBD1 (6 bases). Trimming left V 4 bases short and J 7 bases short, with 16 bases between. Germline lookup yields CDR1 MGHDK and CDR2 SYGVNS. CDR3 size: 15 residues. CDR3 DNA: TGTGCCAGCAGTGTTGGGGGCTTGGGAAGTGAAAAACTGTTTTTT. Its translation: CASSVGGLGSEKLFF.